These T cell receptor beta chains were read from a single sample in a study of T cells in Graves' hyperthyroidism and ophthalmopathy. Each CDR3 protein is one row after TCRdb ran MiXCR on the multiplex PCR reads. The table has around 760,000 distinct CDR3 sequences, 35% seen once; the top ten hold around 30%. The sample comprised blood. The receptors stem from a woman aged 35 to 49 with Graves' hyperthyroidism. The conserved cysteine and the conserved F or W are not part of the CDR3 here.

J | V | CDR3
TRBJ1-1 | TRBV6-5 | ASSLDWRTEAF
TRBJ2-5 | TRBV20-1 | SARISGTSETQY
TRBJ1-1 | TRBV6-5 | ASSSRTGGYMNTEAF
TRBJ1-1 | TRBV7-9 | ASSRLLNTEAF
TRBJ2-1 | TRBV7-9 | ASSLALGAGYNEQF
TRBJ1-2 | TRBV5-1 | ASSPDSTGFNYGYT
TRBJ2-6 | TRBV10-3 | AISRGANVLT
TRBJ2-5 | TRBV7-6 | ASSLFGGGGETQY
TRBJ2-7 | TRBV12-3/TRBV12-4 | ASSPSTGTYEQY
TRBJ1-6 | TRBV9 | ASSVAPYNSPLH
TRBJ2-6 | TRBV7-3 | ASSSRDRVPGANVLT
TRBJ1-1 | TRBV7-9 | ASSFTGGLNTEAF
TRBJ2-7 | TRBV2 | ASSERWGSEQY
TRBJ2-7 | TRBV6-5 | ASSLEGEQY
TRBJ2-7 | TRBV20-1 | SAPRMGQGYEQY
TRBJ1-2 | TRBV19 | ASGQGSGYT
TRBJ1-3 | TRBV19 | ASSRGLSGNTIY
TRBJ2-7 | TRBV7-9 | ASSLPTTDEQY
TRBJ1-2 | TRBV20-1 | SARRDRGNYGYT
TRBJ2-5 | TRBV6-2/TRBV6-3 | ASSYHRGQETQY
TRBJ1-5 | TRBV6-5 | ASSYSRQGAFGQPQH
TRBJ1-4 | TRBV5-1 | ASHRTPADEKLF
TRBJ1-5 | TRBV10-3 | AIRPAGSGRETQH
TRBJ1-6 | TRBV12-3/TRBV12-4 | ASSLEGVSSYNSPLH
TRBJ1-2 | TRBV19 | ASSTATARKNYGYT
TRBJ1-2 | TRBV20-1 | SARDGQEDYT
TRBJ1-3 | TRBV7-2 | ASSLGAGSGNTIY
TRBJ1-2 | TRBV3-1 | ASSPNGGSGYT
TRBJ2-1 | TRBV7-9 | ASSLEGGTYNEQF
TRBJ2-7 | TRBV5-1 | ASSKQPGLGSYEQY